Below, 26 T cell receptor beta chains from the same sample are listed, as sequenced in a study of CD4 T cell repertoires in COVID-19. Sequencing was performed with immunoSEQ multiplex PCR; in TCRdb, only in-frame clones are kept and a portion is missing. Among about 75,000 clones, roughly 80% were seen once, and the ten largest hold over 0.45%. Here the sequenced sample was CD4+ T cells from peripheral blood, taken after recovery from COVID-19. These receptors were obtained from a human donor who had COVID-19.

The chain uses TRBV19 and TRBJ1-5; D ambiguous. The V end was cut by 1 base, the J end by 5 bases, with 18 bases between. This CDR3 has 17 amino acids. Looked up from germline, CDR1 is LNHDA and CDR2 is SQIVND (reference sequence). The CDR3, as DNA: TGTGCCAGTAGTATAGGTCGGGCCAGCCTGGTCCATCAGCCCCAGCATTTT. Its translation: CASSIGRASLVHQPQHF.

J is TRBJ2-7 and V is TRBV10-2; perhaps D is TRBD1 or TRBD2 (5 bases each). The ends were cut back, 1 base at V and 2 bases at J, with 9 bases in the middle. The CDR3 runs to 14 residues. The germline V gene has CDR1 WSHSY and CDR2 SAAADI. The DNA for the CDR3 is TGCGCCAGCAGTGAGTGGGACGGGCCCTACGAGCAGTACTTC. Residues: CASSEWDGPYEQYF.

This chain links TRBV10-1 with TRBJ1-5; D ambiguous. Germline assignment: CDR1 WNHNN and CDR2 SYGVQD (reference sequence). The CDR3 loop spans 13 amino acids. Trimming took 7 bases from V and 5 from J, leaving 12 bases between them. This chain's CDR3 is CASNDMPDQPQHF. The CDR3 DNA follows: TGCGCCAGCAACGACATGCCGGATCAGCCCCAGCATTTT.

The chain joins TRBV6-4 to TRBJ1-6, with D possibly being TRBD1 (5 bases). V was clipped by 3 bases and J by 9 bases, with 9 bases between them. Germline loops: CDR1 MRHNA, CDR2 SNTAGT. The CDR3 totals 13 residues. This CDR3 reads CASSETRVSPLHF. The CDR3 DNA is TGTGCCAGCAGTGAAACCAGGGTTTCACCCCTCCACTTT.

The V call is TRBV19, the J call TRBJ2-3, with D possibly being TRBD2 (6 bases). V lost 4 bases to trimming and J lost 2 bases, with 16 bases between them. This CDR3 spans 16 amino acids. The germline gives CDR1 LNHDA, CDR2 SQIVND (reference sequence). The CDR3 spells CASSNRGGLNTDTQYF. The CDR3 nucleotides read TGTGCCAGTAGTAACCGGGGAGGACTTAACACAGATACGCAGTATTTT. The full variable domain, with the rest looked up from reference TRBV19 and TRBJ2-3, is DGGITQSPKYLFRKEGQNVTLSCEQNLNHDAMYWYRQDPGQGLRLIYYSQIVNDFQKGDIAEGYSVSREKKESFPLTVTSAQKNPTAFYLCASSNRGGLNTDTQYFGPGTRLTVL.

Written as DNA, the CDR3 is TGCGCCAGCAGTCTGGACCCAAGTAGGAACACTGAAGCTTTCTTT. Translated, it gives CASSLDPSRNTEAFF. The chain links TRBV4-1 to TRBJ1-1; no clear D gene. The CDR3 extends over 15 amino acids. Trimming shortened V by 6 bases and J by 1 base, and 15 bases separated the two germline ends. In germline, CDR1 is MGHRA, CDR2 YSYEKL.

The chain joins TRBV15 to TRBJ2-7, with D possibly TRBD1 on 5 matching bases. Germline assignment: CDR1 LNHNV and CDR2 YYDKDF (reference sequence). V shed 6 bases and J shed 4 bases, with 13 bases lying between them. The CDR3 consists of 13 residues. CDR3 residues: CATSVGRVYEQYF. The CDR3 DNA sequence: TGTGCCACCAGTGTCGGCAGGGTATACGAGCAGTACTTC. The full variable domain, with the rest looked up from reference TRBV15 and TRBJ2-7, is DAMVIQNPRYQVTQFGKPVTLSCSQTLNHNVMYWYQQKSSQAPKLLFHYYDKDFNNEADTPDNFQSRRPNTSFCFLDIRSPGLGDTAMYLCATSVGRVYEQYFGPGTRLTVT.

This rearrangement joins TRBV14 to TRBJ1-1; 8 nucleotides line up with TRBD1. The CDR3 has 17 amino acids. After removal of 1 base from V and 3 bases from J, the junction contained 10 bases not matched to a gene. Germline CDR1 is SGHDN and CDR2 is FVKESK. CDR3 residues: CASSQVYTGGMDTEAFF. The DNA of the CDR3 is TGTGCCAGCAGCCAAGTGTACACAGGGGGGATGGACACTGAAGCTTTCTTT.

The V call is TRBV30, the J call TRBJ2-7, with D possibly TRBD1 on 5 matching bases. CDR3 length: 12 amino acids. Germline CDR1 reads GTSNPN; CDR2 reads SVGIG (reference sequence). Trimming took off 2 bases at V and 6 bases at J, with 11 bases between the two ends. CDR3 nucleotides: TGTGCCTGGAGTCCAGGGTTGGGCGAGCAGTACTTC. It codes for CAWSPGLGEQYF.

The rearrangement links TRBV6-5 to TRBJ1-5; a weak D match, TRBD1 (6 bases). CDR3 size: 13 residues. V shed 8 bases and J shed 5 bases, with 13 bases lying between them. Germline assignment: CDR1 MNHEY and CDR2 SVGAGI. This CDR3 reads CASVDRRDQPQHF. CDR3 nucleotide sequence: TGTGCCAGCGTAGACAGGAGAGATCAGCCCCAGCATTTT.

The V and J genes are TRBV28 and TRBJ2-2; TRBD2 agrees at 10 bases. The CDR3 is made up of 17 amino acids. Germline CDR1 reads MDHEN; CDR2 reads SYDVKM. V was pared by 6 bases and J by 3 bases, with 10 bases of the junction left unmatched. CDR3 loop: CASRYRPGTSDTGELFF. As DNA, the CDR3 is TGTGCCAGCAGATACCGCCCCGGGACTAGCGACACCGGGGAGCTGTTTTTT.

The chain carries TRBV19 and TRBJ1-4; a weak D match, TRBD1 (5 bases). Trimming removed 8 bases from V and 7 bases from J, with 11 bases in between. Per germline, CDR1 LNHDA and CDR2 SQIVND (reference sequence). This CDR3 is built from 12 residues. CDR3 sequence: CASAGESEKLFF. The CDR3 DNA reads as TGTGCCAGTGCGGGGGAGAGTGAAAAACTGTTTTTT.

The sample holds one count of this clone. The rearrangement links TRBV28 to TRBJ1-6, with TRBD1 identical over 11 bases. V trimming: 6 bases; J trimming: 10 bases; junction bases outside the gene matches: 8. CDR3 length: 15 residues. The germline V gene encodes CDR1 MDHEN and CDR2 SYDVKM. CDR3 residues: CASSRGTGGWSPLHF. The DNA of the CDR3 is TGTGCCAGCAGCAGGGGGACAGGGGGATGGTCACCCCTCCACTTT.

This rearrangement joins TRBV7-9 to TRBJ1-1; D not resolved. The V gene's germline CDR1 is SEHNR and CDR2 FQNEAQ (reference sequence). The CDR3 is made up of 14 amino acids. V was cut by 8 bases and J by 6 bases, with 19 bases left in between. CDR3 sequence (DNA): TGTGCCAGCCTCGTGACCGTCGGCCCCCCTGAAGCTTTCTTT. Translation gives CASLVTVGPPEAFF.

The chain has TRBV11-2 and TRBJ2-7; no definite D call. Trimming took off 1 base at V and 7 bases at J, with 8 bases between the two ends. This CDR3 spans 12 amino acids. Germline V gives CDR1 SGHAT, CDR2 FQNNGV. CDR3 loop: CASSLAGGEQYF. The DNA for the CDR3 is TGTGCCAGCAGCTTAGCTGGTGGTGAGCAGTACTTC.

The gene calls are TRBV19 and TRBJ2-4; perhaps TRBD2 as D (5 bases). CDR1 and CDR2 (germline): LNHDA, SQIVND (reference sequence). The CDR3 sequence is 15 residues long. V dropped 5 bases and J dropped 7 bases, with 18 bases sitting between them. In DNA form, the CDR3 reads TGTGCCAGTAGTCCAGTCTCGAGGGTGGGGAACATTCAGTACTTC. Protein sequence: CASSPVSRVGNIQYF. The entire variable domain, with the rest obtained from reference TRBV19 and TRBJ2-4, is as follows: DGGITQSPKYLFRKEGQNVTLSCEQNLNHDAMYWYRQDPGQGLRLIYYSQIVNDFQKGDIAEGYSVSREKKESFPLTVTSAQKNPTAFYLCASSPVSRVGNIQYFGAGTRLSVL.

The J gene is TRBJ1-1, the V gene TRBV27; no firm D call. Trimming removed 8 bases at V and 3 bases at J, with 13 bases between. The CDR3 sequence is 13 residues long. Looked up from germline, CDR1 is MNHEY and CDR2 is SMNVEV (reference sequence). Written as DNA, the CDR3 is TGTGCCAGCGCGACGGCTCTGGACACTGAAGCTTTCTTT. Encoded protein: CASATALDTEAFF.

The chain joins TRBV19 to TRBJ1-1, with 7 bases identical to TRBD1. V shed 7 bases and J 3 bases; nucleotides not matched to a gene: 8. The CDR3 extends over 14 amino acids. Germline CDR1 reads LNHDA; CDR2 reads SQIVND (reference sequence). Here the CDR3 reads CASKKRGRYTEAFF. In DNA form, the CDR3 reads TGTGCCAGTAAAAAGAGGGGGCGCTACACTGAAGCTTTCTTT.

The V call is TRBV6-5, the J call TRBJ2-2, with D unclear. This CDR3 comprises 13 residues. Per the germline V gene, CDR1 is MNHEY and CDR2 is SVGAGI. V was pared by 6 bases and J by 7 bases, with 12 bases between. The CDR3: CASRGKGSGELFF. As DNA, the CDR3 is TGTGCCAGCAGGGGCAAAGGAAGCGGGGAGCTGTTTTTT.

In its sample, this clone ranks as medium-sized (0.01 to 0.1%). The V gene is TRBV29-1, the J gene TRBJ2-7, with 10 bases lining up with TRBD1. This CDR3 has 13 amino acids. Trimming cost V 5 bases and J 6 bases; bases outside gene matches: 7. Germline V lookup: CDR1 SQVTM, CDR2 ANQGSEA. CDR3 sequence (DNA): TGCAGCGTTTTTACCGGGACAGGGGCCGAGCAGTACTTC. Encoded protein: CSVFTGTGAEQYF.

This clone was recorded a few times. The chain joins TRBV7-4 to TRBJ1-2; D call uncertain. The CDR3 is 18 residues long. CDR1 and CDR2 from the germline V gene are SGHVT and SQSDAQ. Between the trimmed V and J ends, which lost 4 bases and 9 bases, there was a span of 30 bases. CDR3 nucleotide sequence: TGTGCCAGCAGCTCAGTCCCCCACGTGCATCCCCGCGTAAGTAGCTACACCTTC. Protein sequence: CASSSVPHVHPRVSSYTF.

The chain combines TRBV20-1 with TRBJ1-2, with 7 bases matching TRBD1. The germline V gene has CDR1 DFQATT and CDR2 SNEGSKA (reference sequence). Losses at the gene ends were 3 bases for V and 5 bases for J; bases not matched to a gene: 18. The CDR3 length is 17 residues. The CDR3 is CSASSPWASGQSYGYTF. In DNA, the CDR3 is TGCAGTGCTAGTTCCCCGTGGGCCTCGGGACAGAGTTATGGCTACACCTTC.

This chain joins TRBV24-1 and TRBJ2-3; no clear D. This CDR3 is built from 16 residues. Germline V gene data show CDR1 as KGHDR and CDR2 as SFDVKD. V lost 4 bases, J lost 3 bases, and 16 bases lay in between. The CDR3 region is CATSEQGPLGTDTQYF. CDR3 nucleotides: TGTGCCACCAGTGAACAAGGGCCGTTGGGAACAGATACGCAGTATTTT.

CDR3 DNA sequence: TGTGCCAGCAGCTTTCGACTAGGGGGGGGTACCGGGGAGCTGTTTTTT. Protein: CASSFRLGGGTGELFF. This chain joins TRBV7-8 and TRBJ2-2; perhaps TRBD2 as D (7 bases). The V and J ends lost 3 bases and 5 bases respectively, with 16 bases between them. The CDR3 length is 16 residues. Germline CDR1 reads SGHVS; CDR2 reads FQNEAQ.

The chain has TRBV2 and TRBJ1-2; the D gene is possibly TRBD1 (5 bases). Per germline, CDR1 SNHLY and CDR2 FYNNEI. V was trimmed by 5 bases and J by 2 bases, leaving 12 bases between them. The CDR3 is 14 residues long. This chain's CDR3 is CASSLGTENYGYTF. The DNA of the CDR3 is TGTGCCAGCAGTTTAGGGACGGAGAACTATGGCTACACCTTC.

This clone occurred once. The J gene is TRBJ2-1, the V gene TRBV7-9; TRBD2 aligns across 7 bases. The J segment lost 0 bases and the V segment lost 5 bases, leaving 1 base of the junction unmatched. The CDR3 totals 14 residues. Germline V CDR1 and CDR2: SEHNR, FQNEAQ (reference sequence). The CDR3 is CASSASGSYNEQFF. Written as DNA, the CDR3 is TGTGCCAGCAGCGCTAGCGGCTCCTACAATGAGCAGTTCTTC.